This TCR beta chain came from a study of CD8+CD57+ T cells in acquired aplastic anemia. Template material for TCR beta VDJ and CDR3 profiling consisted of genomic DNA. TCRdb passed the reads through MiXCR, listing each CDR3 protein once. This table has hundreds of thousands of distinct CDR3 sequences, just under 70% appearing once. V shed 5 bases and J 5 bases; nucleotides not matched to a gene: 8. The CDR3 spans 15 residues. This clonotype was seen a single time. This sequence joins TRBV12-3 or TRBV12-4 and TRBJ2-5, with TRBD2 matching 10 bases. Input material: sorted CD4+, CD8+, or CD8+CD57+ T cells (not recorded which) from PBMCs. The TCR was taken from a human donor in good health, serving as a control. CDR3 coding DNA: TGTGCCAGCAGTCCTTTAGCGGGGGGCCGGGAGACCCAGTACTTC. Protein sequence: CASSPLAGGRETQYF.